This record covers a single TCR beta chain. Its antigen target is currently unknown. No qualities accompany the bases; no much larger clone lies one base away. The entry originates in a study of cytomegalovirus exposure and HLA in healthy donors (dated by TCRdb to the late 2010s). Broadly, across the study: According to an earlier analysis of a few hundred of the donors, about 179 million T cells yielded 90 million to 130 million unique TCR beta sequences and 250 to 350 Gb of sequence data. The study used immunosequencing to profile the T cell repertoires of approximately 690 subjects and linked those repertoires to cytomegalovirus serostatus. The aim of the study was to test whether cataloging public T cell receptors could identify signatures of past pathogen exposure. Roughly 320 gigabases of sequencing data and roughly 81 million unique TCR sequences made up an early release that covered under 750 HLA-typed donors. Every discovery cohort repertoire had been produced on one sequencing platform. To predict cytomegalovirus infection status, the study combined high-throughput TCR immunosequencing, statistical association of individual TCRs with disease status, and machine learning. Alongside the repertoire data, information on donor age, sex, ethnicity and CMV serostatus was compiled. The number of donors typed differed by locus, with roughly 629-640 for A, B, C, DRB1 and DQB1, around 520 for DQA1, 600 to 610 for DPA1, and some 470 for DPB1. To study patterns of TCR occurrence, a later analysis re-analyzed previously published TCR beta repertoires from 700 or so donors and added high-resolution HLA genotyping. Across approximately 400 genotyped donors of the cohort, an average of about 200,000 unique TCR beta nucleotide sequences per donor were sequenced, and approximately 17% of those sequences were non-productive. Class I and class II HLA loci were covered by the typing at four-digit resolution. Of the roughly 390 genotyped donors, over 80% were placed in the genetic ancestry cluster associated with self-reported Caucasian donors. Rather than drawing on any new phenotypic data, the later analysis identified candidate immune exposures from TCR beta sequences and the way those sequences occurred across donors. Because of strong linkage in the cohort, roughly five DR-DQ haplotypes were treated as single units for association and clustering. A separate validation cohort of roughly 130 different subjects was used in addition to the 666-subject first cohort. A later genetic analysis used genome-wide SNP genotypes for about three fifths of the 666 donors, treating that subset as a discovery cohort. An earlier analysis of fewer than 750 of the donors used high-throughput TCR beta sequencing to judge whether each TCR beta V gene segment behaved as functional or pseudogenic. Broader findings and caveats from the paper: Sequencing depth was assumed to be roughly uniform across donors in the presence/absence analyses, though that assumption may not hold. A later analysis associated about 17,000 TCR beta sequences with specific HLA alleles at a false discovery rate of 0.05. Most TCR sequences were seen in very few donors, while some public TCRs were found in many individuals. When HLA alleles, especially DR and DQ, strongly co-occurred, TCR associations were difficult to assign to individual alleles. Because the 87-base-pair reads could not distinguish some IMGT-functional V segments, including TRBV6-2 and TRBV6-3, those segments were excluded. V-gene and J-gene trimming of TCR beta chains was associated with a missense DCLRE1C variant in a later genetic analysis, and the association was replicated in an independent cohort. Linkage disequilibrium might explain the correlated functional status among segregating V segments, but an unknown experimental factor could not be excluded. In a later analysis, TCR association rates were found to vary across HLA loci, with the most associated TCRs seen for DRB1 alleles and the fewest for HLA-C alleles. In vitro tests confirmed that three of the cytomegalovirus-associated TCR beta chains recognize cytomegalovirus antigens. A further reported finding was that TCR beta sequences accurately predicted the HLA-A and HLA-B alleles for most subjects in the first cohort. The authors suggested that the approach could potentially be extended to other disease states and immunological phenotypes. A cluster of highly shared sequence variants was judged likely to represent a technical artifact of the sequencing pipeline. In both the original and validation cohorts, the classifier was reported to diagnose cytomegalovirus status with high specificity and sensitivity. The study listed around 160 TCR beta chains as associated with cytomegalovirus. Compared with equally common non-associated chains, HLA-associated TCR beta chains in a later analysis were more clonally expanded and had lower generation probabilities. Because HLA typing was missing for some donors at each locus, association tests included only the typed subset. In an earlier analysis of around 500 of the donors, most TCR beta V segments appeared in productive rearrangements about 87% or about 30% of the time, broadly matching IMGT annotations. Several of the top co-occurrence clusters appeared to be linked to parvovirus B19, influenza, CMV and Epstein-Barr virus, according to a later analysis. This cohort had only TCR beta chains sequenced, and the lack of alpha or paired-chain data limited which features could be detected. Immune exposure information for the cohort was limited to CMV serostatus. The earlier analysis of some 540 of the donors excluded 15 to 20 rarely observed V segments, including chromosome 9 orphons, because counts were too low. A later genetic analysis reported fewer N-insertions in productive TCRs among donors in an Asian-associated ancestry cluster than the approximately 700-donor mean. A later analysis found that most CMV-associated TCR beta chains appeared HLA-restricted, with HLA associations seemingly driven largely by CMV exposure.

Reading the germline V gene gives CDR1 SGHTA and CDR2 FQGNSA. The CDR3 has 14 amino acids, counting the end cysteine and phenylalanine. Only the CDR3 part of the read is kept: 42 bases, read in frame from the first base. The germline V end is reduced by 4 bases and the J end by 4 bases; junction bases left unmatched: 4. The cohort comprised fewer than 750 healthy bone marrow donors. All cohort members were sampled while nominally healthy, although unrecorded immune exposures were likely present. The donor was CMV seropositive and belonged to the group of 250 to 300 seropositive cohort members. Every donor gave a peripheral blood sample, and the peripheral blood mononuclear cells from that sample were used for TCR beta sequencing. The Qiagen DNeasy Blood Extraction Kit was used to extract genomic DNA from the blood cell samples. Libraries came from the immunoSEQ multiplex PCR assay. A mixture of 60 forward primers for TCR Vbeta segments and 13 reverse primers for TCR Jbeta segments was used in the multiplex PCR. The CDR3 region of rearranged TCR beta genes was amplified from genomic DNA with a multiplex PCR assay. The Illumina HiSeq System was used to sequence the amplified TCR beta libraries as 87-base-pair reads. The source study handled its data this way. A later analysis tallied 75 million to 95 million unique TCR beta chains across the 666 repertoires, and about 12 million of those chains were shared by two or more donors. Raw reads were error-corrected and collapsed into unique sequences with a nearest-neighbor algorithm that merged closely related sequences to remove PCR and sequencing errors. Alignment of CDR3 sequences to IMGT reference sequences was used to assign V, D and J gene segments. For a sequence to be retained, a match of at least six nucleotides to both a V gene segment and a J gene segment was required. Rearrangements were called productive when the CDR3 lacked stop codons and stayed in frame with V and J; all others were non-productive. CDR3 was defined by IMGT convention, running from the second conserved V-encoded cysteine to the conserved J-encoded phenylalanine. The earlier analysis of roughly 590 of the donors excluded sequences that lacked an unambiguous match to a single V gene segment. An earlier analysis of around 600 of the donors classified V segments as functional when productive rearrangements were above 56.7% and as segregating when the standard deviation between donors was above 5%. To diagnose cytomegalovirus status from the catalog of TCR beta chain sequences, a statistical classification framework was built. In a later analysis, V and J genes were assigned by comparing TCR nucleotide sequences against IMGT/GENE-DB human TR gene sequences. Using the TCRdist pipeline, a later analysis assigned CDR3 sequences along with most-parsimonious VDJ recombination scenarios. In a later analysis, every TCR beta chain was defined by the combination of its CDR3 amino acid sequence and its V-gene family, and reads without a unique V-gene family were dropped. In a later analysis, a few hundred highly shared, low-generation-probability nucleotide sequences were removed to address suspected cross-contamination and a sequencing artifact. For each public chain, a later analysis derived a clonal expansion index from normalized ranks of inferred template counts within each repertoire. In a later analysis, generation probabilities were computed using a VDJ recombination model fitted to out-of-frame rearrangements, and the results were checked against IGoR. In a later analysis, hypergeometric tests were used to score TCR-TCR, TCR-HLA and TCR-CMV co-occurrence, with a repertoire-size bias correction applied to TCR pairs. A later analysis estimated false discovery rates by permuting HLA or CMV assignments 20 times. A later analysis grouped co-occurring TCRs with DBSCAN, adding TCRdist sequence similarity when clustering within HLA-allele-positive subsets. For co-occurrence clustering, repertoires with fewer than 30,000 or more than 120,000 public chains were excluded, along with five or six repertoires with anomalous nucleotide sharing. Imported from immuneACCESS, the table was reduced by TCRdb to in-frame sequences with V and J called. These copies leave out some clones; in studies compared against another copy, an unresolved V gene accounts for under half, and the cause of the remainder is not known. For V, J and clone size, that table is used; D and trimming come from the DNA. The sample table contains about 190,000 clones; only one count was recorded for 78% of them. The top ten clonotypes cover around 6.1% of the sample.

The clonotype comes from a woman in her thirties in good health and CMV-seropositive. The sequenced sample was PBMCs. The chain is encoded by TRBV7-2 joined to TRBJ2-3, with 8 bases aligning to TRBD2. At the DNA level, the sequence is TGTGCCAGCAGCTCCGGGGGGGTGGCAGATACGCAGTATTTT. It specifies CASSSGGVADTQYF.